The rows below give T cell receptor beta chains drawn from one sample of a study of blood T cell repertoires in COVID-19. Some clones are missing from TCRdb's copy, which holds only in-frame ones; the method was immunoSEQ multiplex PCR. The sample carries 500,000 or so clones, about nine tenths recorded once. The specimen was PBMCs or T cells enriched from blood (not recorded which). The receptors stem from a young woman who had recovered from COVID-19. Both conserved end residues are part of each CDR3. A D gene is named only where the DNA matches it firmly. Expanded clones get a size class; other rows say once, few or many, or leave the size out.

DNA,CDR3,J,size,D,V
TGTGCCAGCCCATCGGGTCTAGCCGGAGAGACCCAGTACTTC,CASPSGLAGETQYF,TRBJ2-5,.,.,TRBV6-5
TGTGCCAGCAGCCCTATGACAGGGGAGAACACTGAAGCTTTCTTT,CASSPMTGENTEAFF,TRBJ1-1,.,TRBD1,TRBV5-5
TGTGCCAGCAGTTACAGGGCGGGAGCTTTCTTT,CASSYRAGAFF,TRBJ1-1,.,.,TRBV6-4
TGTGCCAGCAGCTCGTCGGACAGGAGGTTAGGGGCTTTCTTT,CASSSSDRRLGAFF,TRBJ1-1,.,TRBD1,TRBV11-2
TGCGCCAGCAGCCAGTTTTCAACTAATGAAAAACTGTTTTTT,CASSQFSTNEKLFF,TRBJ1-4,.,.,TRBV5-1
TGTGCCAGCAGCCCGATACAGGGGGCCCCTTACGGCTACACCTTC,CASSPIQGAPYGYTF,TRBJ1-2,.,TRBD1,TRBV11-1
TGTGCCAGCAGCTCCGGGACAGAAACCGGCTACACCTTC,CASSSGTETGYTF,TRBJ1-2,once,TRBD1,TRBV2
TGTGCCAGCAGCCCCCCAGGGGTAAATGAGCAGTTCTTC,CASSPPGVNEQFF,TRBJ2-1,.,.,TRBV7-2
TGTGCCACCTTCCTCGAGTTTTACTATGGCTACACCTTC,CATFLEFYYGYTF,TRBJ1-2,.,.,TRBV6-5
TGTGCCAGCAGCAAAGTGAGACGACCGGGGGACCCGGGACAGCTCTCCTACGAGCAGTACTTC,CASSKVRRPGDPGQLSYEQYF,TRBJ2-7,.,.,TRBV21-1
TGTGCCACCAGTGATGCGAGCTCGGCGGTAGCCAAAAACATTCAGTACTTC,CATSDASSAVAKNIQYF,TRBJ2-4,.,.,TRBV24-1
TGTGCCAGCAGCCAAGACCCTAGCGGGGGAGACACAGATACGCAGTATTTT,CASSQDPSGGDTDTQYF,TRBJ2-3,.,TRBD2,TRBV4-2
TGTGCCATCAGTGAAAGGGGCAGTCTCCCTGGCTACACCTTC,CAISERGSLPGYTF,TRBJ1-2,once,.,TRBV10-3
TGTGCCTGGAGTTCTAATAGCAATCAGCCCCAGCATTTT,CAWSSNSNQPQHF,TRBJ1-5,.,.,TRBV30
TGTGCCAGCGCAGACAGCAATACCTACGAGCAGTACTTC,CASADSNTYEQYF,TRBJ2-7,.,.,TRBV6-5
TGTGCCAGCAGCTCCGGGTTCAACAATGAGCAGTTCTTC,CASSSGFNNEQFF,TRBJ2-1,.,.,TRBV6-5
TGTGCCAGCAGTGAATTGTCAGGGGATTCCAATGAGCAGTTCTTC,CASSELSGDSNEQFF,TRBJ2-1,.,.,TRBV25-1
TGTGCCAGCAGCTTACAATACGGGAACGGGGCTTTCTTT,CASSLQYGNGAFF,TRBJ1-1,.,.,TRBV11-2
TGCGCCAGCAGCCGGGACAGATTAACCTACGAGCAGTACTTC,CASSRDRLTYEQYF,TRBJ2-7,few,TRBD1,TRBV4-1
TGTGCCTGGAGTGTAGGAGCGGGGGGGCACCTGGGCACAGATACGCAGTATTTT,CAWSVGAGGHLGTDTQYF,TRBJ2-3,.,TRBD2,TRBV30
TGTGCCAGCAGTTTGACAGTCAACGAGCAGTACTTC,CASSLTVNEQYF,TRBJ2-7,.,.,TRBV28
TGTGCCAGCAGCTTGATGAGAGCTTCTGGAAACACCATATATTTT,CASSLMRASGNTIYF,TRBJ1-3,.,.,TRBV5-6
TGTGCTAGTGGTTTCTTAAGACTAGCGGGGGGCACAGATACGCAGTATTTT,CASGFLRLAGGTDTQYF,TRBJ2-3,.,TRBD2,TRBV12-5
TGTGCCAGCTCACCGCTCAGGGGGACTGAAGCTTTCTTT,CASSPLRGTEAFF,TRBJ1-1,once,TRBD1,TRBV18
TGTGCCAGTAGTATGGGGGCGACGCCCCAGCATTTT,CASSMGATPQHF,TRBJ1-5,.,.,TRBV19
TGTGCCAGCAGCTTAGAGGAGAACTCTTTTCGAGGAGAGACCCAGTACTTC,CASSLEENSFRGETQYF,TRBJ2-5,.,.,TRBV7-8
TGTGCCTGGAGGGTTCGCGACGGGACAGGTTATTCTGGGGCCAACGTCCTGACTTTC,CAWRVRDGTGYSGANVLTF,TRBJ2-6,once,TRBD1,TRBV30
TGTGCCAGCAGTTTAGTAGAACAGGGCGGTTGGGGCTACACCTTC,CASSLVEQGGWGYTF,TRBJ1-2,.,.,TRBV28
TGTGCCAGCAGTGAATCGGGAGCTGATGAAAAACTGTTTTTT,CASSESGADEKLFF,TRBJ1-4,.,.,TRBV25-1
TGCGCCAGCACCCTCGGTGGGAGGAATGAGCAGTTCTTC,CASTLGGRNEQFF,TRBJ2-1,.,.,TRBV23-1
TGTGCCAGCAGCTTGGCGGGGAGGGGGGGGGACGAGCAGTACTTC,CASSLAGRGGDEQYF,TRBJ2-7,.,.,TRBV5-4
TGTGCCAGCAGCTCCCCGCCTACTGGGCCACTAGCCTTC,CASSSPPTGPLAF,TRBJ2-7,.,.,TRBV5-6
TGTGCCACCAGTGATCCCACTAGCGGGGGGGCGCAAGTCGGGGAGCTGTTTTTT,CATSDPTSGGAQVGELFF,TRBJ2-2,.,TRBD2,TRBV24-1
TGTGCCAGCAGCCAAGATTCCAGGGGGGAGACCCAGTACTTC,CASSQDSRGETQYF,TRBJ2-5,.,TRBD1,TRBV4-2
TGTGCCAGCAGCTTGGATCTCACAGATACGCAGTATTTT,CASSLDLTDTQYF,TRBJ2-3,once,.,TRBV5-5
TGTGCCATCAGCCCGACTAGCCTCCCCCAAGAGACCCAGTACTTC,CAISPTSLPQETQYF,TRBJ2-5,.,TRBD2,TRBV10-3
TGTGCCAGCAGTTCAACAAAGGGGGAGCAGTTCTTC,CASSSTKGEQFF,TRBJ2-1,.,.,TRBV6-5
TGTGCCAGCAGTGAAAGTTTGAGGAATCAGCCCCAGCATTTT,CASSESLRNQPQHF,TRBJ1-5,few,.,TRBV2
TGTGCCAGCAGTTCAGGGGTTACTAATGAAAAACTGTTTTTT,CASSSGVTNEKLFF,TRBJ1-4,.,.,TRBV28
TGTGCCAGCAGCTTGAGGACTAGCAACAATGAGCAGTTCTTC,CASSLRTSNNEQFF,TRBJ2-1,.,TRBD2,TRBV5-4
TGTGCCAGCAGCTATGACAGGGTAGCCTACGAGCAGTACTTC,CASSYDRVAYEQYF,TRBJ2-7,.,TRBD1,TRBV7-2
TGTGCCACCAGCCGCCTAGGGGAGGGGAGATTAACTGAAGCTTTCTTT,CATSRLGEGRLTEAFF,TRBJ1-1,.,.,TRBV15
TGTGCCAGCACCTACGGGGGTAGCGGGCCCCAGCATTTT,CASTYGGSGPQHF,TRBJ1-5,once,.,TRBV6-6
TGTGCCAGCAGCCAAGGTATCTGGGGAGGGGACACCGGGGAGCTGTTTTTT,CASSQGIWGGDTGELFF,TRBJ2-2,.,TRBD2,TRBV3-1/TRBV3-2
TGTGCCTGGAGTACCGGTTTTTCCTACGAGCAGTACTTC,CAWSTGFSYEQYF,TRBJ2-7,.,.,TRBV30
TGTGCCAGCACCCGGGACAGGGGAGGCACTGAAGCTTTCTTT,CASTRDRGGTEAFF,TRBJ1-1,.,TRBD1,TRBV6-5
TGTGCCAGCAGTCTCAGGGTGGACTCCTACAATGAGCAGTTCTTC,CASSLRVDSYNEQFF,TRBJ2-1,.,.,TRBV6-5
TGTGCCAGCAGCCCCTTCACTTCAGGGGGCATAAGGTCCTACGAGCAGTACTTC,CASSPFTSGGIRSYEQYF,TRBJ2-7,.,TRBD1,TRBV4-2
TGTGCCAGCAGCTTAGAAAGGGGGACGTATAACTATGGCTACACCTTC,CASSLERGTYNYGYTF,TRBJ1-2,.,.,TRBV7-9
TGCGCCAGCAGCCAACTAGCGGGGGGGCAAGATACGCAGTATTTT,CASSQLAGGQDTQYF,TRBJ2-3,.,TRBD2,TRBV4-1